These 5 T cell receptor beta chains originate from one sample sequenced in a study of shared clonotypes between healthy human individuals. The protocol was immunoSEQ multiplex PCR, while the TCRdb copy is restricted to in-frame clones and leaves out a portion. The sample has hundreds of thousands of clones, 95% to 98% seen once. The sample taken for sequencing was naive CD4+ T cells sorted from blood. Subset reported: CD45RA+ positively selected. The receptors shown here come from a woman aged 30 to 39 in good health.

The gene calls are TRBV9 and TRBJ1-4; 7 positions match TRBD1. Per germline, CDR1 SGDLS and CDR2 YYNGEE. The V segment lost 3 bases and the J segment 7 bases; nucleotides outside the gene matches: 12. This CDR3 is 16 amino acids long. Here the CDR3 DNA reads TGTGCCAGCAGCGATCTCCAGAGGGGGCCGGTTGAAAAACTGTTTTTT. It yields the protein CASSDLQRGPVEKLFF.

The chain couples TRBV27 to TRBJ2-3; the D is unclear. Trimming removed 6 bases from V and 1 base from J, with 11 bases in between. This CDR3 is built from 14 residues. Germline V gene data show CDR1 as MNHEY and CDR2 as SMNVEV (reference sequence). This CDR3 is CASRFRRRTDTQYF. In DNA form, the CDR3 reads TGTGCCAGCAGATTTAGACGGCGCACAGATACGCAGTATTTT.

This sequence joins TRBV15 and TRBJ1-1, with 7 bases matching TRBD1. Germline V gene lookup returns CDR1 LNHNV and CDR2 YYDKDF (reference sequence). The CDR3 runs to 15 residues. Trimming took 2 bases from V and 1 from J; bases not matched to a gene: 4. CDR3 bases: TGTGCCACCAGCAGACCTAGGGGGCGGAACACTGAAGCTTTCTTT. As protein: CATSRPRGRNTEAFF.

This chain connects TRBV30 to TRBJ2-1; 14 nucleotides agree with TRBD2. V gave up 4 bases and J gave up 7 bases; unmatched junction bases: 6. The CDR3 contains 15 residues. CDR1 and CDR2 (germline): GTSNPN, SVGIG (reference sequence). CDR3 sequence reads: CAWNAGLAGENEQFF. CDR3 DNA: TGTGCCTGGAACGCGGGACTAGCGGGAGAGAATGAGCAGTTCTTC.

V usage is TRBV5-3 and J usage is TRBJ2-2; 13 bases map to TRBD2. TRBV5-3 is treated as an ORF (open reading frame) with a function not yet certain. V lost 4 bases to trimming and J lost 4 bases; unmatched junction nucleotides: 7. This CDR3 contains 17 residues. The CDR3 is CARSLEGLAGSTGELFF. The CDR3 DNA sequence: TGTGCCAGAAGCCTAGAGGGACTAGCGGGATCCACCGGGGAGCTGTTTTTT.